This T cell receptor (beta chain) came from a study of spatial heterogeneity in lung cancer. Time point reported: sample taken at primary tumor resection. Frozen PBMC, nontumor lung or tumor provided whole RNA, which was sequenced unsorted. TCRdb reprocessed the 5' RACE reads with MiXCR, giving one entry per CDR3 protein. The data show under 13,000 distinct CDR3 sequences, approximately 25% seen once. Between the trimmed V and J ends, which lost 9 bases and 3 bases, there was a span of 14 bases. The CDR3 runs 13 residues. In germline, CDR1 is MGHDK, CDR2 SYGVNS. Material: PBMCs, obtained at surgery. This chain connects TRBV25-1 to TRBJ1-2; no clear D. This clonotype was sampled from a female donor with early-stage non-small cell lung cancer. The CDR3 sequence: CASMRASHYGYTF. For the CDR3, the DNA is TGTGCCAGTATGAGAGCATCCCACTATGGCTACACCTTC.